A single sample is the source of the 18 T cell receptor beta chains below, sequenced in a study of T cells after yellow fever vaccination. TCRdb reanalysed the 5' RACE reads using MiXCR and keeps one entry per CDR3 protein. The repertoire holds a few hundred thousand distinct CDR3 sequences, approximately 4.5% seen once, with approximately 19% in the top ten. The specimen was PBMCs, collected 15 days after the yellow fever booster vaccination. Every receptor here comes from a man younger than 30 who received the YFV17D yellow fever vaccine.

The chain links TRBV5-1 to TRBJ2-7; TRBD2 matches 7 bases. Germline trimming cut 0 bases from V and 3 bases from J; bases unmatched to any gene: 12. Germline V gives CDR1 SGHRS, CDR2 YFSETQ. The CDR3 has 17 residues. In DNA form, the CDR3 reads TGCGCCAGCAGCTTGGGGCCCGCGGGGGTCCAGGTCTACGAGCAGTACTTC. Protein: CASSLGPAGVQVYEQYF.

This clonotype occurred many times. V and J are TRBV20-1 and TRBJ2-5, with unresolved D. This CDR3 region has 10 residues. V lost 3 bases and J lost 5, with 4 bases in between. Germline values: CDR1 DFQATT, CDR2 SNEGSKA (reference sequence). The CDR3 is CSASQETQYF. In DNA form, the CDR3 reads TGCAGTGCTAGTCAGGAGACCCAGTACTTC.

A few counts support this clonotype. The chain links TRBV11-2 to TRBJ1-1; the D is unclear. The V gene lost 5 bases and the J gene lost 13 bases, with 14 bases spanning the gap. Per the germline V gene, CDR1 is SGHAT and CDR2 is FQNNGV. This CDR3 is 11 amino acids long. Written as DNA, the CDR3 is TGTGCCAGCAGCCGAGACTATGAGGGTTTCTTT. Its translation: CASSRDYEGFF.

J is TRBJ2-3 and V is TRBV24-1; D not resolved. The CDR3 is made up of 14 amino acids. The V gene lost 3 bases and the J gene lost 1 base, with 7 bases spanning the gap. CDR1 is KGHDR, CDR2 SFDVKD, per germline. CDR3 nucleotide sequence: TGTGCCACCAGTGATCAGCTCGGCACAGATACGCAGTATTTT. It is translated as CATSDQLGTDTQYF.

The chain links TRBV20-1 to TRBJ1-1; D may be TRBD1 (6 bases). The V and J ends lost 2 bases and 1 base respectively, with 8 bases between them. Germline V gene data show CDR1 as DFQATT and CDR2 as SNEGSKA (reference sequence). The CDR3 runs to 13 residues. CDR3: CSARRQANTEAFF. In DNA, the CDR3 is TGCAGTGCTAGAAGACAGGCGAACACTGAAGCTTTCTTT.

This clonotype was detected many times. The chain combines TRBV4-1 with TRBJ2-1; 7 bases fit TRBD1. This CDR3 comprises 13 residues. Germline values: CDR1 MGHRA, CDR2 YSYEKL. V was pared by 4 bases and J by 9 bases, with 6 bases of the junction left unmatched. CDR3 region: CASSRTGASEQFF. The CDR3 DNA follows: TGCGCCAGCAGCCGCACAGGGGCGTCTGAGCAGTTCTTC.

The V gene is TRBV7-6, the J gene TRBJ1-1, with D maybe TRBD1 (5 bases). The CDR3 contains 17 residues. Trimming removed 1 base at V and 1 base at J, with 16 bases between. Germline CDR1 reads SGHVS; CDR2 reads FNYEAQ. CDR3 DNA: TGTGCCAGCAGCTTAGTTTACGCGGGGGGACCGAACACTGAAGCTTTCTTT. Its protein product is CASSLVYAGGPNTEAFF.

The CDR3 DNA sequence: TGTGCCAGCAGTGGGGGAGCCACCCCCGGTACAGATACGCAGTATTTT. Protein: CASSGGATPGTDTQYF. This chain uses TRBV12-3 or TRBV12-4 with TRBJ2-3; D is possibly TRBD1 or TRBD2 (5 bases each). The V gene lost 5 bases and the J gene lost 3 bases, with 18 bases spanning the gap. This CDR3 has 16 amino acids.

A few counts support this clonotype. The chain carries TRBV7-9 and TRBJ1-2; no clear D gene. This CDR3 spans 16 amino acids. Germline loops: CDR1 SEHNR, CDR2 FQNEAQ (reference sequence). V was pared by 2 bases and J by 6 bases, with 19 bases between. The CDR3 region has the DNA TGTGCCAGCAGCTTACCCGAGGCAGCGAGGAGGGATGGCTACACCTTC. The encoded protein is CASSLPEAARRDGYTF.

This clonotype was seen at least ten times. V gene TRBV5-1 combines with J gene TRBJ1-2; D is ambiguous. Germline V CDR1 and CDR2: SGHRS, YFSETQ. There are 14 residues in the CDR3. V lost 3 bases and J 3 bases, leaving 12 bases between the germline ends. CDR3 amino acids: CASSSGRADYGYTF. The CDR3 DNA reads TGCGCCAGCAGCTCCGGACGGGCGGACTATGGCTACACCTTC.

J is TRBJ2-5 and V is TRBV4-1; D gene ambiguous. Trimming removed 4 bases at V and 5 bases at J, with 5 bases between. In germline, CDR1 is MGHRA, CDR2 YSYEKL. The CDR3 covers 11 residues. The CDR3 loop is CASSRAETQYF. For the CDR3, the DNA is TGCGCCAGCAGCCGAGCGGAGACCCAGTACTTC.

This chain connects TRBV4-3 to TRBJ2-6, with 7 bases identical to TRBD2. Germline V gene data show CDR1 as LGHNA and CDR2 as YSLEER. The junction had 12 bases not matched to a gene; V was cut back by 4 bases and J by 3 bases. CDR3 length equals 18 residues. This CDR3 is CASSRESGVPDGANVLTF. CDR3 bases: TGCGCCAGCAGCCGAGAGAGCGGGGTGCCCGATGGGGCCAACGTCCTGACTTTC.

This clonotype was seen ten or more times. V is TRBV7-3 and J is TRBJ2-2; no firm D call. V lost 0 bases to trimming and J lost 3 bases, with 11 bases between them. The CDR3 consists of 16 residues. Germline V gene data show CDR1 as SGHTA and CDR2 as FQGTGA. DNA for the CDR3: TGTGCCAGCAGCTTAACCGCCGGGTCCCACACCGGGGAGCTGTTTTTT. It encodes CASSLTAGSHTGELFF.

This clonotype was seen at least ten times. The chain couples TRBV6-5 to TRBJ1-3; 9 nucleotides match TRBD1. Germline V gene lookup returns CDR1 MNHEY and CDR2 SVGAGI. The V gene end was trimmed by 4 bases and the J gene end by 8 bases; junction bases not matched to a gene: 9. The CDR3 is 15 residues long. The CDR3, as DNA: TGTGCCAGCAGTTTTCCGGACAGGGGTGTTTACACCATATATTTT. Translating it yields CASSFPDRGVYTIYF.

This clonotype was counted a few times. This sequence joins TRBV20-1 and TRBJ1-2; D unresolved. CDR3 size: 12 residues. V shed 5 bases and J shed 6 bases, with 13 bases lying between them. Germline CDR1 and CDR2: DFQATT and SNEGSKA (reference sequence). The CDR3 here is CSAEWSQNGYTF. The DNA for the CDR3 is TGCAGTGCTGAGTGGTCTCAGAATGGCTACACCTTC.

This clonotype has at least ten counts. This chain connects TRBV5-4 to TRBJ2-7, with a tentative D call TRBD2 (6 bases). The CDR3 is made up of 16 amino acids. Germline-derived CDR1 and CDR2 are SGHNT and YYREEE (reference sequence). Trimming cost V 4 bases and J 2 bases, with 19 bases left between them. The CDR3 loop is CASSHDSTGGPYEQYF. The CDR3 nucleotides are TGTGCCAGCAGCCACGACAGCACCGGGGGTCCCTACGAGCAGTACTTC. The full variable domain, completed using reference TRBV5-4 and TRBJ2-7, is ETGVTQSPTHLIKTRGQQVTLRCSSQSGHNTVSWYQQALGQGPQFIFQYYREEENGRGNFPPRFSGLQFPNYSSELNVNALELDDSALYLCASSHDSTGGPYEQYFGPGTRLTVT.

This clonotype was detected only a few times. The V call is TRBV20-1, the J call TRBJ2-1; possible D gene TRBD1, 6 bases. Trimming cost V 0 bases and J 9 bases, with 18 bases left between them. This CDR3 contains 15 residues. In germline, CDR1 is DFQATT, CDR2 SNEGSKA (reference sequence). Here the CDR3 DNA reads TGCAGTGCTAGAGATGGGGCAGGGGAAGTCAGTGAGCAGTTCTTC. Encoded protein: CSARDGAGEVSEQFF.

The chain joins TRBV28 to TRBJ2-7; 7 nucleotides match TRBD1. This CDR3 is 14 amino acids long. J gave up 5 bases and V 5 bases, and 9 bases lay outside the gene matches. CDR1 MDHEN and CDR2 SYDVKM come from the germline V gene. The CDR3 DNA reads TGTGCCAGCAGTCCAAATGACAGGGTACACGAGCAGTACGTC. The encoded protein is CASSPNDRVHEQYV.